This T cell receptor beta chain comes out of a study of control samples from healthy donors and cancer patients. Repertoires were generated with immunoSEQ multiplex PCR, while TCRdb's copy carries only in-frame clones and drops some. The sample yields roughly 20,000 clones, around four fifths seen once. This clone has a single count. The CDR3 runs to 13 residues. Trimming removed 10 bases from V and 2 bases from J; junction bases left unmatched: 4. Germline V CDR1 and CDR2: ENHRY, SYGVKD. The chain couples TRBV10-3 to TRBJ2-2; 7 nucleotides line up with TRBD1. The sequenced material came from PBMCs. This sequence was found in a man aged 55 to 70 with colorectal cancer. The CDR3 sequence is CATGDRNTGELFF. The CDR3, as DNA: TGTGCCACCGGGGACAGAAACACCGGGGAGCTGTTTTTT.